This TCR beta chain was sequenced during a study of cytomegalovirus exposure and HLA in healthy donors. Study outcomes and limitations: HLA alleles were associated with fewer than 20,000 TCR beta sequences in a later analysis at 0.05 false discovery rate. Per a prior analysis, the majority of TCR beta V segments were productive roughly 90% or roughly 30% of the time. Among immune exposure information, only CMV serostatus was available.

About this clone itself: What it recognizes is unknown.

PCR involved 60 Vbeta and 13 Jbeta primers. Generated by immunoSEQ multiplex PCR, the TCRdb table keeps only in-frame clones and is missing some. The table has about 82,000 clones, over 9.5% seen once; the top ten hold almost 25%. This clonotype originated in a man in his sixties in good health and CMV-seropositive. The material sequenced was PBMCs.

The DNA of the CDR3 is TGTGCCAGCAGTTCCGGGACAGGGAATCAGCCCCAGCATTTT. Amino acids: CASSSGTGNQPQHF. The V gene is TRBV27, the J gene TRBJ1-5; 9 bases fit TRBD1. This CDR3 spans 14 amino acids. The ends lost 4 bases at V and 4 bases at J; junction bases unmatched: 2. In germline, CDR1 is MNHEY, CDR2 SMNVEV (reference sequence).